The T cell receptor beta chain under discussion was sequenced for a study of molecular identifiers for immune sequencing clone quantification (dated by TCRdb to the late 2010s). With respect to the entire study: For a replicate experiment, RNA from 20,000 or 100,000 naive CD8 T cells was divided into five aliquots, and four of the five aliquots were sequenced. The study was a methods study using CD8 T cells to benchmark molecular-identifier clustering-based TCR repertoire sequencing (MIDCIRS) and TCR RNA copy counting.

Notes on this clonotype: Its antigen remains undetermined. The junction differs from germline at one of its ends, possibly a read error.

Naive CD8 T cell libraries were made from about 20,000 to 1,000,000 sorted cells using 10%, 30% or 50% of purified RNA. Naive CD8 T cells, defined as CD8+CD4-CCR7+CD45RA+, were FACS-sorted into RLT Plus buffer on a BD FACSAria II. Under 11 TCR copies' worth of Jurkat RNA were spiked into about 20,000-1,000,000 naive CD8 T cell samples to test detection sensitivity. Enrichment of CD8 T cells was done with RosetteSep CD8+ T Cell Enrichment Cocktail plus Ficoll-Paque, and ACK red cell lysis came afterward. Counted from cysteine to phenylalanine, this CDR3 has 15 amino acids. Only the CDR3 portion is preserved as DNA: 45 bases, with reading frame beginning at the first base. Based on the germline V gene (reference sequence), the CDR1 and CDR2 sequences are LNHDA and SQIVND. The library was prepared using PCR. For sequencing, a NextSeq 500 was employed. Bulk TCR libraries were generated as previously described, with the TCR primers listed in Table S5 used. Total RNA was purified with the Qiagen AllPrep DNA/RNA kit. Before analysis, reads from multiple sequencing runs of one library were combined. The source study handled its data this way. Reads were retained only if their TCR constant sequence matched exactly, and those retained reads were trimmed to 150 nt and grouped according to their 12-nt molecular barcodes. Within each barcode group, reads were sub-clustered at a 15% Levenshtein threshold, and quality-weighted consensus sequences were built per RNA molecule. Non-functional sequences were discarded, and so were lower-count sequences lying one edit away from another sequence. On the basis of fitting two negative binomial distributions, barcode sub-clusters with fewer than 20% of the maximum read count were discarded. Starting from the raw public reads, TCRdb applied fastp trimming at Q25, assembled clones with MiXCR and retained in-frame beta chains. Rows with one shared CDR3 protein collapse into an entry with the most common genes and DNA. V and J calls and clone size were set by TCRdb, not the authors. The sample has just over 95,000 distinct CDR3 sequences on record, roughly 26% of them singletons. The ten largest make up approximately 0.91% of the sample.

General conclusions and limits of the study: The naive libraries included spiked-in Jurkat TCR RNA (around 9 copies' worth), and this RNA is not part of the donor repertoire. Spiked-in Jurkat TCR RNA equal to a single cell's worth was reported to be detectable even within 1,100,000 naive CD8 T cells. Clones above 20 RNA copies held over 98% of molecules in CMV-specific effector cells but under 1% in naive cells. Highly expanded clone sizes could be underestimated if identical TCR molecules share a barcode. Modeling indicated approximately 2.7 TCR RNA copies recovered per cell, compared with about 9.4 by digital PCR, which implies a capture efficiency of about 31%. When barcode sub-clustering was omitted, TCR diversity was inflated by chimeric consensus sequences, with chimeras reaching as high as 47%.

The chain was built from TRBV19 and TRBJ2-7; 8 central bases correspond to TRBD1. The source material was naive CD8+ T cells from blood, with Jurkat cell RNA spiked in. The meaning of the sample's cell subset or site label: FACS-sorted CD8+CD4-CCR7+CD45RA+ naive T cells. The clonotype was recovered from a human donor in good health. Some libraries in this study had Jurkat cell RNA spiked in. CDR3 protein: CASSIPRTGSYEQHF. The bases read TGTGCCAGTAGTATACCTCGGACAGGGAGCTACGAGCAGCACTTC. The CDR3 plus the reference TRBV19 and TRBJ2-7 genes for the other parts give the full variable domain: DGGITQSPKYLFRKEGQNVTLSCEQNLNHDAMYWYRQDPGQGLRLIYYSQIVNDFQKGDIAEGYSVSREKKESFPLTVTSAQKNPTAFYLCASSIPRTGSYEQHFGPGTRLTVT.